A single sample gave rise to the 20 T cell receptor beta chains below, sequenced in a study of identical twins. TCRdb re-derived calls from the 5' RACE reads in MiXCR, one entry per CDR3 protein. Seen here are about 240,000 distinct CDR3 sequences, over 9.5% observed once, and the top ten hold about a tenth. The sequenced sample consisted of memory T cells sorted from blood. These TCRs come from a man aged 50-60 years in good health.

The table lists this clonotype with a count of one. CDR3 in DNA: TGCAGCGTTGAAATGGGAACTCCCCTACGGGGACCGCCTGGGACTGAAGCTTTCTTT. Protein: CSVEMGTPLRGPPGTEAFF. The chain uses TRBV29-1 and TRBJ1-1; a possible D gene is TRBD1 (5 bases). V lost 2 bases and J 5 bases, leaving 30 bases between the germline ends. Per germline, CDR1 SQVTM and CDR2 ANQGSEA. The CDR3 runs to 19 residues.

CDR3 region: CASSQGQVEGETQYF. The CDR3 nucleotides are TGTGCCAGCAGCCAGGGACAGGTTGAAGGAGAGACCCAGTACTTC. The gene calls are TRBV5-4 and TRBJ2-5; TRBD1 aligns across 8 bases. Trimming took 4 bases from V and 4 from J; bases not matched to a gene: 9. The CDR3 is 15 amino acids. Germline CDR1 reads SGHNT; CDR2 reads YYREEE (reference sequence).

This clonotype was recorded many times. The J gene is TRBJ2-7, the V gene TRBV7-8, with D possibly TRBD1 on 6 matching bases. Trimming cost V 5 bases and J 2 bases, with 16 bases left between them. Germline lookup yields CDR1 SGHVS and CDR2 FQNEAQ. The CDR3 is 15 amino acids. CDR3 sequence: CASSVVQGPTYEQYF. CDR3 in DNA: TGTGCCAGCAGCGTCGTACAGGGTCCCACCTACGAGCAGTACTTC.

This clonotype was seen a handful of times. V gene TRBV9 combines with J gene TRBJ2-1; 8 bases are a match to TRBD2. Germline V lookup: CDR1 SGDLS, CDR2 YYNGEE. This CDR3 region has 16 residues. Unmatched junction bases numbered 2, after V lost 0 bases and J lost 0 bases. This CDR3 is CASSVAGGNSYNEQFF. The CDR3 DNA follows: TGTGCCAGCAGCGTAGCGGGAGGGAACTCCTACAATGAGCAGTTCTTC.

There are many counts of this clonotype. The V call is TRBV12-3 or TRBV12-4, the J call TRBJ2-1, with 12 bases fitting TRBD2. The trim removed 5 bases at V and 5 bases at J, leaving 4 bases unmatched. The CDR3 length is 15 residues. CDR3 DNA sequence: TGTGCCAGCAGTCCTAGCGGGGGGGTGAACAATGAGCAGTTCTTC. This codes for CASSPSGGVNNEQFF.

This clonotype was seen many times. The chain is built from TRBV12-3 or TRBV12-4 and TRBJ2-3; TRBD2 aligns across 8 bases. The CDR3 is made up of 17 amino acids. Trimming removed 4 bases from V and 4 bases from J; junction bases left unmatched: 13. The CDR3 nucleotides are TGTGCCAGCAGTTCGCTGGTCTCTAGCGGGTTCCCAGATACGCAGTATTTT. This translates into CASSSLVSSGFPDTQYF.

Concerning this clonotype itself: A junction end diverges from the germline sequence, so it may reflect a read error. This chain connects TRBV4-3 to TRBJ2-1; D may match TRBD1 or TRBD2 (5 bases each). Per the germline V gene, CDR1 is LGHNA and CDR2 is YSLEER. CDR3 size: 14 residues. The CDR3 nucleotides are TGCGCCAGCAGCCAAGCTGGTGGGCAGGGAGCCCTCGACTTC. Translation gives CASSQAGGQGALDF.

This clonotype was observed many times. The chain is built from TRBV28 and TRBJ1-3; D might be TRBD1 (5 bases). Trimming shortened V by 7 bases and J by 3 bases, and 13 bases separated the two germline ends. The CDR3 runs 14 residues. The germline CDR1 and CDR2 sequences are MDHEN and SYDVKM. The CDR3 region is CASIRRGIGNTIYF. The DNA of the CDR3 is TGTGCCAGCATCAGACGGGGGATTGGAAACACCATATATTTT.

This clonotype was seen ten or more times. V is TRBV3-1 and J is TRBJ1-4; the D is unclear. This CDR3 spans 14 amino acids. The V gene's germline CDR1 is LGHDT and CDR2 YNNKEL (reference sequence). The ends were cut back, 2 bases at V and 7 bases at J, with 11 bases in the middle. The chain's CDR3 is CASSQWGGSEKLFF. The CDR3 nucleotides are TGTGCCAGCAGCCAATGGGGAGGGAGTGAAAAACTGTTTTTT.

This chain joins TRBV3-1 and TRBJ1-1, with D possibly being TRBD1 (6 bases). Germline V gives CDR1 LGHDT, CDR2 YNNKEL (reference sequence). V was clipped by 3 bases and J by 1 base, with 15 bases between them. This CDR3 spans 16 amino acids. CDR3 bases: TGTGCCAGCAGCCAGACCTGGACAGTAAGGAACACTGAAGCTTTCTTT. Translated: CASSQTWTVRNTEAFF.

Only one count was recorded for this clonotype. A single base separates this from a much larger clone, so it may be a read error. The chain employs TRBV7-2 and TRBJ2-2, with D possibly TRBD2 on 6 matching bases. The CDR3 loop spans 15 amino acids. Germline CDR1 reads SGHTA; CDR2 reads FQGNSA. The chain's CDR3 is CASQEGRPNTGGLFF. CDR3 in DNA: TGTGCCAGCCAGGAAGGCCGCCCGAACACCGGGGGGCTGTTTTTT.

J is TRBJ2-7 and V is TRBV27; 10 positions agree with TRBD1. Per germline, CDR1 MNHEY and CDR2 SMNVEV (reference sequence). Trimming removed 4 bases from V and 5 bases from J; junction bases left unmatched: 5. The CDR3 is made up of 14 amino acids. The CDR3 coding sequence is TGTGCCAGCAGTTACCGGGACAGGGGACACGAGCAGTACTTC. Its protein product is CASSYRDRGHEQYF.

This sequence joins TRBV7-2 and TRBJ2-2, with 7 bases matching TRBD2. The CDR3 length is 13 residues. V shed 3 bases and J 9 bases; nucleotides not matched to a gene: 4. Germline V gene data show CDR1 as SGHTA and CDR2 as FQGNSA. In nucleotides, the CDR3 is TGTGCCAGCAGCTTGGCCGGGACTAGGGAGCTGTTTTTT. The encoded protein is CASSLAGTRELFF.

Many counts were recorded for this clonotype. CDR3 nucleotide sequence: TGTGCCAGCCGTACTCTGGGCGGGGAGTACGAGCAGTACTTC. Amino acid sequence: CASRTLGGEYEQYF. V and J are TRBV2 and TRBJ2-7, with D perhaps TRBD2 (6 bases). CDR1 SNHLY and CDR2 FYNNEI come from the germline V gene. The CDR3 runs to 14 residues. V gave up 8 bases and J gave up 4 bases, with 18 bases separating them.

The chain has TRBV18 and TRBJ2-3; D is undetermined. Germline CDR1 KGHSH, CDR2 LQKENI. Trimming stripped 0 bases from V and 4 bases from J, with 11 bases between. The CDR3 has 15 amino acids. DNA for the CDR3: TGTGCCAGCTCACCACCAGGGTACCCGGCAGATACGCAGTATTTT. This codes for CASSPPGYPADTQYF.

This clonotype came up a few times. The chain uses TRBV27 and TRBJ1-1; 9 bases agree with TRBD1. The CDR3 runs to 16 residues. V shed 4 bases, J shed 3 bases, and the junction held 9 bases outside the gene matches. CDR1 is MNHEY, CDR2 SMNVEV, per germline (reference sequence). CDR3 sequence (DNA): TGTGCCAGCAGTTGGCGGGCGACAGGGGGTCACACTGAAGCTTTCTTT. Its protein product is CASSWRATGGHTEAFF.

This clonotype has just a few counts. The rearrangement uses TRBV7-2 and TRBJ2-2, with 8 bases aligning to TRBD1. The V and J ends lost 1 base and 5 bases, in that order; junction bases with no gene match: 3. Germline V lookup: CDR1 SGHTA, CDR2 FQGNSA. CDR3 length: 15 residues. The CDR3: CASSLGWTGTGELFF. The DNA for the CDR3 is TGTGCCAGCAGCTTAGGTTGGACAGGGACCGGGGAGCTGTTTTTT.

This clonotype was counted between two and nine times. In nucleotides, the CDR3 is TGTGCCACCGGGACAGGTGGGGAGACCCAGTACTTC. As protein: CATGTGGETQYF. This rearrangement joins TRBV10-3 to TRBJ2-5; 8 bases match TRBD1. V trimming: 10 bases; J trimming: 5 bases; junction bases outside the gene matches: 6. The CDR3 is 12 residues long. Per germline, CDR1 ENHRY and CDR2 SYGVKD.

This clonotype was counted between two and nine times. The genes are TRBV24-1 and TRBJ1-5, with 11 positions matching TRBD1. V shed 4 bases, J shed 5 bases, and the junction held 3 bases outside the gene matches. The CDR3 runs 15 residues. Per germline, CDR1 KGHDR and CDR2 SFDVKD. CDR3 nucleotides: TGTGCCACCAGTGACTCGGGACAGGGGGATCAGCCCCAGCATTTT. Its protein is CATSDSGQGDQPQHF.

This clonotype was counted at least ten times. This sequence joins TRBV6-1 and TRBJ2-7, with D possibly called TRBD1 or TRBD2 (5 bases each). Per germline, CDR1 MNHNS and CDR2 SASEGT. The CDR3 extends over 15 amino acids. Trimming removed 5 bases from V and 0 bases from J, with 14 bases in between. The CDR3 DNA sequence: TGTGCCAGCAGTCCCGGGGCAGTAAGCTCCTACGAGCAGTACTTC. It specifies CASSPGAVSSYEQYF.